One sample yielded the 2 T cell receptor beta chains listed below, sequenced in a study of neurological immune-mediated disorders. TCRdb redid the calling of the 5' RACE reads with MiXCR, one entry per CDR3 protein. The sample has roughly 89,000 distinct CDR3 sequences; just over 2.5% are singletons. The specimen sequenced was PBMCs. The receptors were sampled from a woman in her twenties or thirties with multiple sclerosis.

This clonotype was observed many times. This chain connects TRBV5-1 to TRBJ2-1; D gene ambiguous. The germline gives CDR1 SGHRS, CDR2 YFSETQ. CDR3 length: 12 amino acids. Deletions cut 6 bases from V and 6 bases from J, with 10 bases between. CDR3 amino acids: CASMVDTNEQFF. The CDR3 DNA follows: TGCGCCAGCATGGTAGATACCAATGAGCAGTTCTTC. Full variable domain (missing parts from reference TRBV5-1 and TRBJ2-1): KAGVTQTPRYLIKTRGQQVTLSCSPISGHRSVSWYQQTPGQGLQFLFEYFSETQRNKGNFPGRFSGRQFSNSRSEMNVSTLELGDSALYLCASMVDTNEQFFGPGTRLTVL.

This clonotype was counted many times. V gene TRBV29-1 combines with J gene TRBJ2-7; 7 positions agree with TRBD2. The CDR3 has 12 amino acids. V was pared by 3 bases and J by 2 bases, with 1 base of the junction left unmatched. Per the germline V gene, CDR1 is SQVTM and CDR2 is ANQGSEA. CDR3 in DNA: TGCAGCGTTGACAGCGGGACCTACGAGCAGTACTTC. Protein product: CSVDSGTYEQYF.